The 10 T cell receptor beta chains reported below all come from one sample, sequenced in a study of CD8 T cells in ankylosing spondylitis. MiXCR, applied by TCRdb to the 5' RACE reads, yields one record per CDR3 protein. The sample carries about 510,000 distinct CDR3 sequences, approximately 5.3% recorded once. Study findings and constraints: Among TCR beta sequences, a motif of several highly homologous variants appeared characteristic of ankylosing spondylitis blood.

No antigens are known for them. Sequenced material: blood, either unsorted or a sorted T cell fraction (not recorded which). Receptors were obtained from a male donor with ankylosing spondylitis.

This clonotype was detected many times. In DNA, the CDR3 is TGTGCCATCAGTGAGTCGGAGGCAGTAGCGGGCTACCAAGAGACCCAGTACTTC. Its protein is CAISESEAVAGYQETQYF. The chain uses TRBV10-3 and TRBJ2-5; 7 nucleotides align to TRBD2. In germline, CDR1 is ENHRY, CDR2 SYGVKD. Trimming cost V 0 bases and J 0 bases; bases outside gene matches: 10. The CDR3 has 18 amino acids.

This clonotype was observed many times. CDR3 region: CSAPRGMNTEAFF. CDR3 nucleotide sequence: TGCAGTGCCCCGAGAGGCATGAACACTGAAGCTTTCTTT. The gene calls are TRBV20-1 and TRBJ1-1; D is unclear. The CDR3 has 13 amino acids. The germline V gene has CDR1 DFQATT and CDR2 SNEGSKA (reference sequence). V lost 6 bases and J 0 bases, leaving 11 bases between the germline ends.

This clonotype was observed at least ten times. The chain joins TRBV10-2 to TRBJ1-1; D uncertain. V was cut by 8 bases and J by 1 base, with 11 bases left in between. Germline lookup yields CDR1 WSHSY and CDR2 SAAADI. The CDR3 totals 13 residues. The DNA of the CDR3 is TGCGCCAGCGGAGGACCGACGAACACTGAAGCTTTCTTT. Translated, it gives CASGGPTNTEAFF.

This clonotype was detected ten times or more. The gene calls are TRBV5-5 and TRBJ2-7; D is possibly TRBD1 (5 bases). V was clipped by 0 bases and J by 5 bases, with 15 bases between them. Germline CDR1 is SGHKS and CDR2 is YYEKEE (reference sequence). This CDR3 spans 15 amino acids. In DNA, the CDR3 is TGTGCCAGCAGCTTGGCAGGGCGCACGGCCCACGAGCAGTACTTC. It codes for CASSLAGRTAHEQYF.

This clonotype was detected many times. The chain couples TRBV20-1 to TRBJ1-5; D uncertain. In germline, CDR1 is DFQATT, CDR2 SNEGSKA (reference sequence). This CDR3 spans 14 amino acids. Deletions cut 6 bases from V and 6 bases from J, with 18 bases between. Written as DNA, the CDR3 is TGCAGTGCCCCCAGTCCTCTGGGTTTTCAGCCCCAGCATTTT. Protein: CSAPSPLGFQPQHF.

This clonotype was counted ten times or more. The chain links TRBV20-1 to TRBJ1-4; D not resolved. The CDR3 consists of 12 residues. Germline-derived CDR1 and CDR2 are DFQATT and SNEGSKA (reference sequence). With 4 bases removed from V and 8 bases from J, the gap between germline ends came to 11 bases. The CDR3 nucleotides are TGCAGTGCTACTCGGGGAGCGGAAAAACTGTTTTTT. This translates into CSATRGAEKLFF.

This clonotype came up many times. The chain couples TRBV29-1 to TRBJ1-4; 7 bases fit TRBD1. The CDR3 has 14 amino acids. The germline V gene has CDR1 SQVTM and CDR2 ANQGSEA. V gave up 4 bases and J gave up 4 bases; unmatched junction bases: 6. The CDR3 loop reads CSVVEGQFNEKLFF. The DNA of the CDR3 is TGCAGCGTTGTTGAGGGACAGTTTAATGAAAAACTGTTTTTT.

At least ten counts were recorded for this clonotype. V and J are TRBV20-1 and TRBJ2-2; 10 bases match TRBD2. The CDR3 runs to 18 residues. CDR1 DFQATT and CDR2 SNEGSKA come from the germline V gene (reference sequence). V lost 2 bases to trimming and J lost 1 base; unmatched junction nucleotides: 10. This CDR3 reads CSARFPSGSWVNTGELFF. The CDR3 DNA follows: TGCAGTGCTAGATTCCCTAGCGGGAGTTGGGTGAACACCGGGGAGCTGTTTTTT.

This clonotype was seen many times. CDR3 sequence: CASSYDRGMDGYTF. DNA of the CDR3: TGTGCCAGCAGTTACGACAGGGGGATGGATGGCTACACCTTC. The rearrangement links TRBV6-5 to TRBJ1-2, with 9 bases aligning to TRBD1. This CDR3 contains 14 residues. V lost 2 bases and J lost 6; bases outside the gene matches: 4. The germline V gene has CDR1 MNHEY and CDR2 SVGAGI.

J is TRBJ2-1 and V is TRBV10-3, with D possibly being TRBD2 (6 bases). Germline values: CDR1 ENHRY, CDR2 SYGVKD. Trimming removed 6 bases from V and 7 bases from J, with 13 bases in between. The CDR3 sequence is 13 residues long. The DNA for the CDR3 is TGTGCCATCAGCCAGACGGGGGTAAATGAGCAGTTCTTC. Its translation: CAISQTGVNEQFF.